This T cell receptor beta chain emerged from a study of blood T cell repertoires in COVID-19. The wider study: The United States, Italy and Spain provided the acute and convalescent COVID-19 samples.

Participant ages covered about 18 to 100 years across about two dozen US areas. Original methodology: Estimates of nucleated cell counts were drawn from the amplification of reference gene primers. Sequencing used immunoSEQ multiplex PCR; TCRdb keeps in-frame clones, though not all of them. From that table come the V and J calls and clone size; the DNA was used to work out D and trimming. In the table there are hundreds of thousands of clones, 80% to 90% of which are singletons. Details on this clone: Distinct nucleotide sequences in the sample also encode this CDR3.

Trimming took off 4 bases at V and 6 bases at J, with 9 bases between the two ends. Germline V lookup: CDR1 SGHRS, CDR2 YFSETQ. The CDR3 spans 12 residues. The clonotype comes from a man aged 35-49 years in a cohort exposed to, infected with or recovered from COVID-19 (not recorded which). Source material: PBMCs or T cells enriched from blood (not recorded which). This chain joins TRBV5-1 and TRBJ2-3; D gene unclear. The CDR3 nucleotides are TGCGCCAGCAGCCCGCCCGGGGATACGCAGTATTTT. It specifies CASSPPGDTQYF. The whole variable domain, filled in from reference TRBV5-1 and TRBJ2-3, reads KAGVTQTPRYLIKTRGQQVTLSCSPISGHRSVSWYQQTPGQGLQFLFEYFSETQRNKGNFPGRFSGRQFSNSRSEMNVSTLELGDSALYLCASSPPGDTQYFGPGTRLTVL.